This TCR beta chain comes out of a study of blood T cell repertoires in COVID-19. Turning to the study itself: Specimens from acute and convalescent COVID-19 originated in the United States, Italy and Spain. T cells, B-cell-depleted T cells, or PBMCs provided the cDNA or gDNA that served as material.

Authors' processing steps: Scientists estimated how many nucleated cells there were by amplifying reference gene primers. The method was immunoSEQ multiplex PCR; TCRdb's version includes in-frame clones alone and lacks a portion of them. Clonal size and the V and J genes are those of that table, whereas D and trimming came from the DNA. The sample lists about 180,000 clones; roughly four fifths were seen once. In Seattle, patients joined the study during active infection and were tracked longitudinally. The CDR3 loop spans 11 amino acids. With 8 bases removed from V and 5 bases from J, the gap between germline ends came to 9 bases.

V and J are TRBV12-3 or TRBV12-4 and TRBJ2-5; tentatively, D is TRBD2 (5 bases). Sequencing was carried out using peripheral blood. This TCR came from a woman between 65 and 79 years old with COVID-19, enrolled during active disease. The CDR3 coding sequence is TGTGCCAGCGGGAGTTGGGAGACCCAGTACTTC. Its protein is CASGSWETQYF.